This T cell receptor beta chain was recovered during a study of cytomegalovirus exposure and HLA in healthy donors. Study results and caveats: In a later analysis, TCR beta V- and J-gene trimming was associated with a missense DCLRE1C variant. Likely technical artifact: a cluster of highly shared sequence variants. A few V segments could not be told apart, such as TRBV6-2 and TRBV6-3, and were left out. It was assumed in the presence/absence analyses that sequencing depth was roughly uniform across donors.

The PCR used 60 Vbeta and 13 Jbeta primers. The table came from immunoSEQ multiplex PCR; TCRdb's copy has only in-frame clones and leaves some out. The sample holds about 190,000 clones, approximately 81% seen once. Concerning this clone: Its cognate antigen is unknown.

CDR3 length equals 16 residues. Germline CDR1 SGHVS, CDR2 FQNEAQ. Losses at the gene ends were 0 bases for V and 6 bases for J; bases not matched to a gene: 5. The V and J genes are TRBV7-8 and TRBJ2-5; 12 bases map to TRBD1. The sequencing sample was made of PBMCs. This sequence originates from a boy under 18 in good health and CMV-seronegative. DNA of the CDR3: TGTGCCAGCAGCTTAGCGGGGACAGGGGGCGGGAAGACCCAGTACTTC. It translates to CASSLAGTGGGKTQYF.